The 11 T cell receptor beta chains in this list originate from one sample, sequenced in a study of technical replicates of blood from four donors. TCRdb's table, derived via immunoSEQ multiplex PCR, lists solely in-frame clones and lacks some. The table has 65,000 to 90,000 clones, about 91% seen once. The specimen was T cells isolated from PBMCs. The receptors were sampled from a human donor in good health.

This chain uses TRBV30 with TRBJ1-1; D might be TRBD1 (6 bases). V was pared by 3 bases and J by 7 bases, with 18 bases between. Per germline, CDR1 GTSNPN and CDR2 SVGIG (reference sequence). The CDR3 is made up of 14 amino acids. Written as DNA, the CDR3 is TGTGCCTGGAGCGTGGACAGCTCTGCCGTTGAAGCTTTCTTT. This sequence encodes CAWSVDSSAVEAFF.

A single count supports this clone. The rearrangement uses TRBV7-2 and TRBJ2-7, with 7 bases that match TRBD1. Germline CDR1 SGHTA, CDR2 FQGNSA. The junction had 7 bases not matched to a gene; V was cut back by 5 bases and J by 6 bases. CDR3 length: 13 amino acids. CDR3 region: CASSKRQGGEQYF. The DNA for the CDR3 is TGTGCCAGCAGCAAGAGACAGGGTGGCGAGCAGTACTTC.

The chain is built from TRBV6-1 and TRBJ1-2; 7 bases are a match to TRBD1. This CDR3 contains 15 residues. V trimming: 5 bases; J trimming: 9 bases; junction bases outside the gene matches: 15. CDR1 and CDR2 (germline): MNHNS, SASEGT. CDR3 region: CASSPRDRRSGSYTF. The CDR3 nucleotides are TGTGCCAGCAGTCCCCGGGACAGACGCTCTGGGAGCTACACCTTC.

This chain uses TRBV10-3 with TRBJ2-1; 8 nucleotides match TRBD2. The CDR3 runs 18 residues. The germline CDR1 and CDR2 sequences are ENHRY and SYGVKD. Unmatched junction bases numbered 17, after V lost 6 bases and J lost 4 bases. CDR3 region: CAISDLAGQSTKYNEQFF. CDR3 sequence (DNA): TGTGCCATCAGCGACCTAGCGGGCCAGTCAACTAAATACAATGAGCAGTTCTTC.

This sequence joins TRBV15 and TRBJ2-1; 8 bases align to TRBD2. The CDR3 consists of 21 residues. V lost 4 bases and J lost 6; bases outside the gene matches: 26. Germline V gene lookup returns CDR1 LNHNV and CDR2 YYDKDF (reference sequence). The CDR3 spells CATSTETGLPLPSGSVNEQFF. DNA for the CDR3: TGTGCCACCAGCACAGAAACAGGACTCCCACTCCCAAGCGGGAGTGTCAATGAGCAGTTCTTC.

CDR3 region: CASSYRGSEPQHF. CDR3 in DNA: TGTGCCAGCAGTTACAGGGGTAGCGAGCCCCAGCATTTT. The rearrangement joins TRBV27 to TRBJ1-5; TRBD1 aligns across 7 bases. Germline CDR1 MNHEY, CDR2 SMNVEV (reference sequence). The CDR3 covers 13 residues. The junction had 5 bases not matched to a gene; V was cut back by 4 bases and J by 8 bases.

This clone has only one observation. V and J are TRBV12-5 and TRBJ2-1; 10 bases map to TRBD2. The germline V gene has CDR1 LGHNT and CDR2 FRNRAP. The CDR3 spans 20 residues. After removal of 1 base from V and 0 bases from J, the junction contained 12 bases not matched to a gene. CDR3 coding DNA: TGTGCTAGTGGTTTGGATCTCAGCCCAGCGGGGGGGGTCTCCTACAATGAGCAGTTCTTC. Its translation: CASGLDLSPAGGVSYNEQFF.

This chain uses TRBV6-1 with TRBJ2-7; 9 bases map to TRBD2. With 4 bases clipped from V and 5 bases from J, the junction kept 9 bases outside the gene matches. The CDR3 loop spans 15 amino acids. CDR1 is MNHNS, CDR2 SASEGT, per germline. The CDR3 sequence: CASSGVAGEVDEQYF. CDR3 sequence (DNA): TGTGCCAGCAGTGGAGTAGCGGGGGAGGTCGACGAGCAGTACTTC.

The CDR3 reads CASSVGPVTDTQYF. The CDR3, as DNA: TGTGCCAGCAGCGTAGGTCCTGTCACAGATACGCAGTATTTT. The rearrangement uses TRBV9 and TRBJ2-3; unclear D gene. The germline V gene has CDR1 SGDLS and CDR2 YYNGEE. The length of the CDR3 is 14 residues. V lost 0 bases to trimming and J lost 2 bases, with 7 bases between them. The full variable domain, rest sourced from reference TRBV9 and TRBJ2-3, is DSGVTQTPKHLITATGQRVTLRCSPRSGDLSVYWYQQSLDQGLQFLIQYYNGEERAKGNILERFSAQQFPDLHSELNLSSLELGDSALYFCASSVGPVTDTQYFGPGTRLTVL.

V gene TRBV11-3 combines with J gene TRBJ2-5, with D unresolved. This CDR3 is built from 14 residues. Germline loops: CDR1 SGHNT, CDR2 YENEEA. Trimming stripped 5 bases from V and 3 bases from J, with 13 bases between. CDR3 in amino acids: CASSPLQIEETQYF. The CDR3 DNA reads TGTGCCAGCAGCCCTCTACAGATTGAAGAGACCCAGTACTTC.

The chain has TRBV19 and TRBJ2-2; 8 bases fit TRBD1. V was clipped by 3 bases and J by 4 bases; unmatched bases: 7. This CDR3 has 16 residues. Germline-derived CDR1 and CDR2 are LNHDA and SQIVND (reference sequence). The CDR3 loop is CASSMGQGAITGELFF. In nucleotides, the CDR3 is TGTGCCAGTAGTATGGGGCAGGGGGCCATCACCGGGGAGCTGTTTTTT. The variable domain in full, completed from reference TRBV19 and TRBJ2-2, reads DGGITQSPKYLFRKEGQNVTLSCEQNLNHDAMYWYRQDPGQGLRLIYYSQIVNDFQKGDIAEGYSVSREKKESFPLTVTSAQKNPTAFYLCASSMGQGAITGELFFGEGSRLTVL.